What follows is one TCR beta chain and its context. Its antigen is unidentified. This entry comes from a study of T cell responses to AZD1222 COVID-19 vaccine. Study-level findings and limits: Nearly half of spike-specific TCRs reportedly go after variant regions that carry no mutations. White British donors predominated, females outnumbered males, and clonal diversity was possibly underestimated.

The table came from immunoSEQ multiplex PCR; TCRdb's copy has only in-frame clones and leaves some out. Here the sample spans approximately 130,000 clones, 70% to 90% being singletons. Researchers grouped second doses given at about 4 or about 12 weeks into one pool. Unmatched junction bases numbered 6, after V lost 4 bases and J lost 6 bases. The CDR3 runs 15 residues. Germline CDR1 SGHNT, CDR2 YYREEE (reference sequence). This chain links TRBV5-4 with TRBJ2-3; TRBD2 aligns across 12 bases. The sequence came from an adult who received the AZD1222 COVID-19 vaccine. This specimen was peripheral blood, taken 28 days after the second AZD1222 dose. The CDR3 loop is CASSSRLAGADTQYF. DNA of the CDR3: TGTGCCAGCAGCAGTCGACTAGCGGGAGCCGATACGCAGTATTTT. The full variable domain, with the rest looked up from reference TRBV5-4 and TRBJ2-3, is ETGVTQSPTHLIKTRGQQVTLRCSSQSGHNTVSWYQQALGQGPQFIFQYYREEENGRGNFPPRFSGLQFPNYSSELNVNALELDDSALYLCASSSRLAGADTQYFGPGTRLTVL.